This T cell receptor (beta chain) came from a study of T cells after somatic rescue of genetic block. Trimming took 0 bases from V and 5 from J, leaving 13 bases between them. Germline CDR1 is MNHEY and CDR2 is SVGAGI. There are 15 residues in the CDR3. Data came from immunoSEQ multiplex PCR; TCRdb stores just in-frame clones and leaves some out. Found here are about 16,000 clones, around 70% of them singletons; the top ten hold 14%. This chain connects TRBV6-5 to TRBJ2-5; TRBD1 is a possible D gene (6 bases). What was sequenced was peripheral blood mononuclear cells (PBMCs). The TCR sequence derives from a boy between 10 and 17 years old. The CDR3 loop reads CASSYSMGARETQYF. The CDR3 DNA is TGTGCCAGCAGTTACTCGATGGGGGCGAGGGAGACCCAGTACTTC.